The source of this TCR beta chain is a study of blood T cell repertoires in COVID-19 (dated by TCRdb to the early 2020s). For the study in its entirety: Samples covering the acute and convalescent phases of COVID-19 were provided by collaborators in the United States, Italy and Spain. The material from the prospective study consisted of cDNA or gDNA derived from T cells, B-cell-depleted T cells, or PBMCs. Deeply sampled blood TCRbeta repertoires from subjects exposed to, actively infected with, or recovered from COVID-19 were included in the dataset. A freely available public database, intended as a resource for researchers studying the immune response to SARS-CoV-2, is where the repertoires were released. The samples were drawn from the first 160 participants of the ongoing ImmuneRACE study and from about 1,200 subjects provided by 6 global collaborators. Nearly every sample came with metadata listing a de-identified subject ID, COVID-19 status, age in years and sex. Where HLA class I and class II types were available, the types were taken from metadata supplied by the sample provider, not from assay-based typing. What the authors observed across the whole study: Clinical and demographic metadata were provided uncurated, with the amount varying by source and participant.

TCRbeta CDR3 regions were amplified from genomic DNA using the immunoSEQ Assay, a bias-controlled multiplex PCR. The published analysis was carried out like this. Nucleated cell counts per sample were estimated from amplification of reference gene primers within the assay. To quantify the absolute abundance of each unique TCRbeta CDR3 rearrangement, sequence reads were collapsed and filtered. For each sample, productive Simpson clonality was calculated as the square root of Simpson's diversity index over productive rearrangements. Held by TCRdb, this immuneACCESS table contains in-frame sequences only and omits some clones. Under half of the omission traces to an unresolved V gene where checked; the cause of the rest is unknown. Clone size and V and J calls were adopted from that table, with D and trimming inferred from the DNA. The sample table holds 150,000 to 200,000 clones, of which 70% to 85% were seen once. The ten largest clones represent more than 4.5% of the sample.

Each collaborating institution followed its own protocols to collect whole blood in K2EDTA tubes. For TCRbeta analysis, collaborators shipped samples as frozen whole blood, isolated PBMCs, or DNA extracted from either of those sample types. Including the terminal cysteine and phenylalanine, the CDR3 comprises 17 residues. The entry retains the CDR3 DNA only, 51 bases that are in frame from base 1. Looking up the germline V gene (reference sequence) yields CDR1 MNHEY and CDR2 SMNVEV. V trim: 0 bases; J trim: 4 bases; unmatched bases: 12. As to this clone: Its cognate antigen has yet to be identified. Base-call qualities are not available, and no considerably larger clone is one nucleotide away.

The source is a woman aged 25-40 years with acute or convalescent COVID-19. Material: peripheral blood. The sequence links TRBV27 to TRBJ2-7; TRBD1 matches 7 bases in the middle. The CDR3 reads as follows: CASSLSASGGILYEQYF. The DNA sequence is as follows: TGTGCCAGCAGTTTATCGGCATCAGGGGGAATTCTTTACGAGCAGTACTTC.